The 12 T cell receptor beta chains below were found in one sample sequenced in a study of identical twins. One entry per CDR3 protein results from TCRdb running MiXCR on the 5' RACE reads. The sample has 460,000 or so distinct CDR3 sequences; 14% are singletons. These sequences were also reported in another study, on yellow fever vaccine responses in identical twins.

Sequenced sample: CD4+ T cells sorted from blood. The receptors shown here come from a woman younger than 35 in good health.

The chain combines TRBV30 with TRBJ2-6, with 9 bases fitting TRBD1. Germline loops: CDR1 GTSNPN, CDR2 SVGIG (reference sequence). The length of the CDR3 is 15 residues. This CDR3 is CAFDRGGSGANVLTF. The CDR3 nucleotides read TGTGCATTCGACAGGGGGGGGTCTGGGGCCAACGTCCTGACTTTC.

This chain joins TRBV5-1 and TRBJ2-7, with a tentative D call TRBD2 (6 bases). The CDR3 is 16 residues long. V dropped 0 bases and J dropped 2 bases, with 15 bases sitting between them. Germline V CDR1 and CDR2: SGHRS, YFSETQ. CDR3 amino acids: CASSLALGGSTYEQYF. For the CDR3, the DNA is TGCGCCAGCAGCTTGGCCTTGGGGGGATCAACCTACGAGCAGTACTTC.

The V and J genes are TRBV4-2 and TRBJ2-3; TRBD2 is a possible D gene (5 bases). This CDR3 has 16 residues. Germline assignment: CDR1 LGHNA and CDR2 YNFKEQ. Trimming left V 1 base short and J 0 bases short, with 11 bases between. The CDR3 protein is CASSQVMGVSTDTQYF. CDR3 sequence (DNA): TGTGCCAGCAGCCAAGTGATGGGAGTTAGCACAGATACGCAGTATTTT.

This clonotype was counted only a few times. The V and J genes are TRBV5-6 and TRBJ2-7; D is uncertain. CDR1 is SGHDT and CDR2 is YYEEEE in the germline V gene. The V gene lost 4 bases and the J gene lost 2 bases, with 19 bases spanning the gap. The CDR3 has 16 residues. CDR3 in amino acids: CASSDGKFFRTYEQYF. The CDR3 DNA reads as TGTGCCAGCAGCGATGGCAAGTTTTTCCGTACCTACGAGCAGTACTTC.

This rearrangement joins TRBV5-1 to TRBJ2-7; the match to TRBD1 covers 9 bases. After removal of 0 bases from V and 5 bases from J, the junction contained 6 bases not matched to a gene. The germline CDR1 and CDR2 sequences are SGHRS and YFSETQ. The CDR3 consists of 15 residues. The CDR3 DNA reads TGCGCCAGCAGCTTGGACGGGACAGGGCAAGACGAGCAGTACTTC. Translating it yields CASSLDGTGQDEQYF.

The chain links TRBV28 to TRBJ1-6, with no clear D. The CDR3 loop spans 17 amino acids. Trimming removed 3 bases at V and 8 bases at J, with 20 bases between. Germline V lookup: CDR1 MDHEN, CDR2 SYDVKM. CDR3 sequence reads: CASSLVRDKIRYSPLHF. CDR3 bases: TGTGCCAGCAGTTTGGTACGCGACAAGATACGTTATTCACCCCTCCACTTT.

The V gene is TRBV20-1, the J gene TRBJ2-2; D possibly corresponds to TRBD1 (5 bases). The CDR3 loop spans 17 amino acids. CDR1 and CDR2 (germline): DFQATT, SNEGSKA (reference sequence). V was cut by 1 base and J by 3 bases, with 18 bases left in between. The CDR3 protein is CSARARTGPPDTGELFF. In DNA, the CDR3 is TGCAGTGCTAGAGCGAGAACAGGACCCCCCGACACCGGGGAGCTGTTTTTT.

The CDR3 nucleotides read TGTGCCATCAGTAAAGACACCGGGGAGCTGTTTTTT. It translates to CAISKDTGELFF. The chain recombines TRBV10-3 with TRBJ2-2, with D unresolved. Germline-derived CDR1 and CDR2 are ENHRY and SYGVKD. This CDR3 contains 12 residues. V was pared by 5 bases and J by 3 bases, with 4 bases between.

Here the CDR3 DNA reads TGTGCCAGCAGCGTAGGGCCAGCCTACGAGCAGTACTTC. The encoded protein is CASSVGPAYEQYF. The V gene is TRBV9, the J gene TRBJ2-7; D is ambiguous. The V gene lost 0 bases and the J gene lost 2 bases, with 6 bases spanning the gap. There are 13 residues in the CDR3. Germline CDR1 reads SGDLS; CDR2 reads YYNGEE.

This clonotype turned up a few times. J is TRBJ2-7 and V is TRBV5-1; 8 nucleotides align to TRBD1. The CDR3 is 13 residues long. The V segment lost 3 bases and the J segment 6 bases; nucleotides outside the gene matches: 5. Germline V gene lookup returns CDR1 SGHRS and CDR2 YFSETQ. For the CDR3, the DNA is TGCGCCAGCAGCTCCCTTGACAGGGGCGAGCAGTACTTC. It specifies CASSSLDRGEQYF. Complete variable domain (other parts from reference TRBV5-1 and TRBJ2-7): KAGVTQTPRYLIKTRGQQVTLSCSPISGHRSVSWYQQTPGQGLQFLFEYFSETQRNKGNFPGRFSGRQFSNSRSEMNVSTLELGDSALYLCASSSLDRGEQYFGPGTRLTVT.

The V call is TRBV3-1, the J call TRBJ1-2; D is undetermined. The CDR3 runs 14 residues. Germline CDR1 and CDR2: LGHDT and YNNKEL (reference sequence). With 0 bases removed from V and 8 bases from J, the gap between germline ends came to 13 bases. The CDR3 DNA reads as TGTGCCAGCAGCCAAGATTATCGAGGGTTCGGCTACACCTTC. This translates into CASSQDYRGFGYTF.

About this clonotype: Its ends do not fully match the called genes, so a read error is possible. This chain links TRBV11-2 with TRBJ2-7; unclear D gene. This CDR3 is 11 amino acids long. Germline-derived CDR1 and CDR2 are SGHAT and FQNNGV. CDR3 sequence reads: CASSLGSPLIF. DNA for the CDR3: TGTGCCAGCAGCTTAGGCTCTCCCCTCATCTTC.